This TCR beta chain was identified in a study of molecular identifiers for immune sequencing clone quantification. In TCRdb, the PCR reads were re-called with MiXCR into one record per CDR3 protein. The sample lists over 70,000 distinct CDR3 sequences, nearly 25% occurring once. CDR1 is LGHDT, CDR2 YNNKEL, per germline (reference sequence). This CDR3 is 14 amino acids long. The V and J ends lost 2 bases and 0 bases respectively, with 7 bases between them. This chain links TRBV3-1 with TRBJ1-1, with D possibly TRBD1 on 5 matching bases. The clonotype originates from a human donor in good health. Some libraries in this study had Jurkat cell RNA spiked in. The specimen was naive CD8+ T cells from blood, with Jurkat cell RNA spiked in. The subset is: FACS-sorted CD8+CD4-CCR7+CD45RA+ naive T cells. CDR3 loop: CASSQWGMNTEAFF. The CDR3, as DNA: TGTGCCAGCAGCCAATGGGGCATGAACACTGAAGCTTTCTTT.